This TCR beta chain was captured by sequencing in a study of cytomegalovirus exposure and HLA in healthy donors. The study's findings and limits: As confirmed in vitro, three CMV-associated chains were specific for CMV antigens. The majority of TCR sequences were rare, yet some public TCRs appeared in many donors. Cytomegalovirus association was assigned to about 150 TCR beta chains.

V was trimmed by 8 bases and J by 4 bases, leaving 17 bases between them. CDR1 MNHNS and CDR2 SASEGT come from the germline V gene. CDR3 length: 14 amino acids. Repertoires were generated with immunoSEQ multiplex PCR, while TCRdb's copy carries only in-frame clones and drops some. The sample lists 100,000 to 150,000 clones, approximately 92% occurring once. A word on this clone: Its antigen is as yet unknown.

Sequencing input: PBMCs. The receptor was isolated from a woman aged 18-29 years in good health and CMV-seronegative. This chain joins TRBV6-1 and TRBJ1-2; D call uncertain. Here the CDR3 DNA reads TGTGCCAGCTCCTTTCCGGGTAGGCTCTATGGCTACACCTTC. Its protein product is CASSFPGRLYGYTF.